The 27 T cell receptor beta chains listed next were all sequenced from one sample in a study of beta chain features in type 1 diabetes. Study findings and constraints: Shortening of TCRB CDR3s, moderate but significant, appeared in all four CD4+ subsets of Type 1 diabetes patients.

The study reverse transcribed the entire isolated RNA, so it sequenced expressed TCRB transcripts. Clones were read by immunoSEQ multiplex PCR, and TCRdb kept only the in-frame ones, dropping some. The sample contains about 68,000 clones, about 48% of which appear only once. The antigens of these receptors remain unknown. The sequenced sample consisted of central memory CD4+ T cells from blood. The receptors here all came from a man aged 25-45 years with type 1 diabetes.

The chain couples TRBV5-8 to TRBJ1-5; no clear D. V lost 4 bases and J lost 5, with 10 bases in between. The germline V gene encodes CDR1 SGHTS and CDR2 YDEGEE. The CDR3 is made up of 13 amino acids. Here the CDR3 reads CASSRQRDQPQHF. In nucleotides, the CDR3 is TGTGCCAGCAGCAGGCAGCGGGATCAGCCCCAGCATTTT.

CDR3 loop: CSILAGGGETQYF. In DNA, the CDR3 is TGCAGCATACTAGCGGGCGGGGGGGAGACCCAGTACTTC. V and J are TRBV29-1 and TRBJ2-5, with 9 positions matching TRBD2. The CDR3 covers 13 residues. The J segment lost 5 bases and the V segment lost 8 bases, leaving 9 bases of the junction unmatched. The V gene's germline CDR1 is SQVTM and CDR2 ANQGSEA.

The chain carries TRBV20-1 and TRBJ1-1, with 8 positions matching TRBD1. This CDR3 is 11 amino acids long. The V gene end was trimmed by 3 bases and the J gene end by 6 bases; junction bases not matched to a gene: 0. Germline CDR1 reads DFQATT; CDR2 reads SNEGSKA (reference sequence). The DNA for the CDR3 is TGCAGTGCTAGGGACAGGGCTGAAGCTTTCTTT. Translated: CSARDRAEAFF.

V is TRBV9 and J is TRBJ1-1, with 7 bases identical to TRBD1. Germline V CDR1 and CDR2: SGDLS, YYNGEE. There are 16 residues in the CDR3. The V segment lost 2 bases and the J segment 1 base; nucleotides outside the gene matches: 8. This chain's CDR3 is CASSVLPGGPNTEAFF. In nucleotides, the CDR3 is TGTGCCAGCAGCGTCCTTCCAGGGGGGCCGAACACTGAAGCTTTCTTT.

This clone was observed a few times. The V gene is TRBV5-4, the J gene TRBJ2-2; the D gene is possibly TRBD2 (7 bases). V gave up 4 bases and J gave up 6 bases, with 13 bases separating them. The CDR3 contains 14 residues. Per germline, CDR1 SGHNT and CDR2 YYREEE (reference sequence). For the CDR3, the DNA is TGTGCCAGCAGCATCCGGGGGGCAGCCGGGGAGCTGTTTTTT. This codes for CASSIRGAAGELFF. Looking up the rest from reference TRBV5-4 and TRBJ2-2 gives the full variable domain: ETGVTQSPTHLIKTRGQQVTLRCSSQSGHNTVSWYQQALGQGPQFIFQYYREEENGRGNFPPRFSGLQFPNYSSELNVNALELDDSALYLCASSIRGAAGELFFGEGSRLTVL.

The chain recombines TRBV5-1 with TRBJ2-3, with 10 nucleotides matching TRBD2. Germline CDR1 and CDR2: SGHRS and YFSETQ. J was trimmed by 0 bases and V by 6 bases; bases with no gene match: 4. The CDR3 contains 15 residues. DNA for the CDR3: TGCGCCAGCAAGACTAGCGGGCAAAGCACAGATACGCAGTATTTT. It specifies CASKTSGQSTDTQYF.

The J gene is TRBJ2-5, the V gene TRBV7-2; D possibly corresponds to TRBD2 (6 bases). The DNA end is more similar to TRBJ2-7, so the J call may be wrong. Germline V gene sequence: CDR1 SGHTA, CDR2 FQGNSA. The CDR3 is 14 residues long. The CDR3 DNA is TGTGCCAGCAGCCCAACTTCGGGGGAACACGAGCAGTACTTC. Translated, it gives CASSPTSGEHEQYF.

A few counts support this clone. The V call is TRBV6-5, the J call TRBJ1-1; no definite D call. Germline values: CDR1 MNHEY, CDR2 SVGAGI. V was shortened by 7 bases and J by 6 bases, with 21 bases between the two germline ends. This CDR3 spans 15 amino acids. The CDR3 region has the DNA TGTGCCAGCACCATTATTGGAGGGTTTTCAGCTGAAGCTTTCTTT. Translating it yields CASTIIGGFSAEAFF.

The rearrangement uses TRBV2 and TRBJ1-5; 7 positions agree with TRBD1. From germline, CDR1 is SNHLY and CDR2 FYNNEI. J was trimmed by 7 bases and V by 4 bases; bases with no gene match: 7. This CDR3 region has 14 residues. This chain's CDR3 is CASSGDREGQPQHF. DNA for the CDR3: TGTGCCAGCAGTGGTGACAGGGAAGGACAGCCCCAGCATTTT. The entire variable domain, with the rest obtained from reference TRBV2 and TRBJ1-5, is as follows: EPEVTQTPSHQVTQMGQEVILRCVPISNHLYFYWYRQILGQKVEFLVSFYNNEISEKSEIFDDQFSVERPDGSNFTLKIRSTKLEDSAMYFCASSGDREGQPQHFGDGTRLSIL.

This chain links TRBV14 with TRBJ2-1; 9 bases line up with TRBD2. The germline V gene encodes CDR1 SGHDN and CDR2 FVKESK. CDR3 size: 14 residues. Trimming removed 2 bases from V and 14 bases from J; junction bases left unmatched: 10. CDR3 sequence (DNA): TGTGCCAGCAGCCAAAAGTCTAGCGGGGACCCCGAGTTCTTC. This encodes CASSQKSSGDPEFF.

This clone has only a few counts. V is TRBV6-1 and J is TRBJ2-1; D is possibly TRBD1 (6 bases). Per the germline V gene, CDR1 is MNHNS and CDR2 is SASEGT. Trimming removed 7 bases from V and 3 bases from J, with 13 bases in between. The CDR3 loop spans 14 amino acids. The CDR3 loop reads CASIPGTSYNEQFF. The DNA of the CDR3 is TGTGCCAGCATCCCCGGGACAAGCTACAATGAGCAGTTCTTC.

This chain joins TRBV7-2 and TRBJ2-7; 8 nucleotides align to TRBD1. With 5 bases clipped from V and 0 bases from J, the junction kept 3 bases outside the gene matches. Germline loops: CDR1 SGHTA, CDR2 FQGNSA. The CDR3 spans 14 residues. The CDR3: CASSRDRPSYEQYF. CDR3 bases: TGTGCCAGCAGCCGGGACAGGCCCTCCTACGAGCAGTACTTC.

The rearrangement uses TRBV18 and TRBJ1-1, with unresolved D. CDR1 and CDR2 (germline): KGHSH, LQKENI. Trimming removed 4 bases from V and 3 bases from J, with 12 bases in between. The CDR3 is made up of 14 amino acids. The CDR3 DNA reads TGTGCCAGCTCACGAAGGGAGGTGGACACTGAAGCTTTCTTT. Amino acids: CASSRREVDTEAFF.

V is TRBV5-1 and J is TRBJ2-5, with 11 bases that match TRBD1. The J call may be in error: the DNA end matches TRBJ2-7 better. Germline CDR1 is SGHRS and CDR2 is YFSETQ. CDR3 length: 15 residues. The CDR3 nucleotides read TGCGCCAGCAGCTTGACGGGACAGGGGGTCCACGAGCAGTACTTC. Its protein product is CASSLTGQGVHEQYF.

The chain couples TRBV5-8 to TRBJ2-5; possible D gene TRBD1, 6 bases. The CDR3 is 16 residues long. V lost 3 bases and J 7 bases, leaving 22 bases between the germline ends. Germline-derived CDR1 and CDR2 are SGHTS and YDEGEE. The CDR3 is CASSSKTGPISRTQYF. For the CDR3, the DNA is TGTGCCAGCAGCTCCAAGACAGGCCCTATTAGTCGGACCCAGTACTTC.

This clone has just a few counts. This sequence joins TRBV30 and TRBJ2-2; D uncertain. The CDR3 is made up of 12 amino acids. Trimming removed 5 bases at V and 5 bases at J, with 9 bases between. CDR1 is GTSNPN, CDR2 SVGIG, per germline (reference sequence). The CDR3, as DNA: TGTGCCTGGCACTACGGTACCGGGGAGCTGTTTTTT. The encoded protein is CAWHYGTGELFF.

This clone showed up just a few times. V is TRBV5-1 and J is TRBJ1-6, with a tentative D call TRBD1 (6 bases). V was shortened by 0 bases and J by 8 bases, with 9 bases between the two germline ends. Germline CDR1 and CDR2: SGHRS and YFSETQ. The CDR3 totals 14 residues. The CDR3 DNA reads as TGCGCCAGCAGCTTGGGACAGGTTGATTCACCCCTCCACTTT. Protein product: CASSLGQVDSPLHF. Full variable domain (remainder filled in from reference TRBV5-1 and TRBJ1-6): KAGVTQTPRYLIKTRGQQVTLSCSPISGHRSVSWYQQTPGQGLQFLFEYFSETQRNKGNFPGRFSGRQFSNSRSEMNVSTLELGDSALYLCASSLGQVDSPLHFGNGTRLTVT.

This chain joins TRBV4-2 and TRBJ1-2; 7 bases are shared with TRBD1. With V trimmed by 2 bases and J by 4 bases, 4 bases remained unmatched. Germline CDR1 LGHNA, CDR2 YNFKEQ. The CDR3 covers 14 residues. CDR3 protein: CASSQKRDSYGYTF. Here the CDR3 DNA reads TGTGCCAGCAGCCAAAAAAGGGACAGCTATGGCTACACCTTC.

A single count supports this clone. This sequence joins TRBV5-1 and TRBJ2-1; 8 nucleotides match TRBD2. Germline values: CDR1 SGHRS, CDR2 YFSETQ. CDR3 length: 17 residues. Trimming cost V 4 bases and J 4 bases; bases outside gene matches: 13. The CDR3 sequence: CASSQTGTSDLYNEQFF. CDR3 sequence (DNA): TGCGCCAGCAGCCAAACCGGGACTAGTGATTTATACAATGAGCAGTTCTTC.

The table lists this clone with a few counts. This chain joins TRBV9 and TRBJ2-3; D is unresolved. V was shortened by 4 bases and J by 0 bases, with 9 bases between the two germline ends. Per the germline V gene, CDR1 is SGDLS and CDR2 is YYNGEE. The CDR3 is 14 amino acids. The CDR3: CASSPQISTDTQYF. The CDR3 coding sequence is TGTGCCAGCAGCCCCCAGATTAGCACAGATACGCAGTATTTT.

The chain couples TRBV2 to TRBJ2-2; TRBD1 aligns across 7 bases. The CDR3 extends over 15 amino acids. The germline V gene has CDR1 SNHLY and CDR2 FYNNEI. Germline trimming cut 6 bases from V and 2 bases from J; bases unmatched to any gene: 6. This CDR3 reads CASRAGTANTGELFF. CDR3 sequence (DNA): TGTGCCAGCAGAGCCGGGACAGCAAACACCGGGGAGCTGTTTTTT.

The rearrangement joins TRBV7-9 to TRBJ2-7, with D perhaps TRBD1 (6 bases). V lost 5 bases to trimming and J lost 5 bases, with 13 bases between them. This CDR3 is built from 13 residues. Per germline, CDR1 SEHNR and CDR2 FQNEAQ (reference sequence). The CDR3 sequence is CASSRTGSNEQYF. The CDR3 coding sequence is TGTGCCAGCAGCCGTACAGGGAGCAACGAGCAGTACTTC.

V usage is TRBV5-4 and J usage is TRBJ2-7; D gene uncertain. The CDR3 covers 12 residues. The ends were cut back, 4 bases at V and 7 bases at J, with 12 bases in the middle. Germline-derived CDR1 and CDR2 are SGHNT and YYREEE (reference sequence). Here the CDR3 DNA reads TGTGCCAGCAGCCCCAACCAACTGGAGCAGTACTTC. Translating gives CASSPNQLEQYF.

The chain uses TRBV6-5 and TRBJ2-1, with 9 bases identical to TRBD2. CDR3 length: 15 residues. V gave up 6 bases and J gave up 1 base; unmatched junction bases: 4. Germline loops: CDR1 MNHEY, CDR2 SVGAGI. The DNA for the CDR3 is TGTGCCAGCAGAATAGCGGGAGAGTCCTACAATGAGCAGTTCTTC. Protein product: CASRIAGESYNEQFF.

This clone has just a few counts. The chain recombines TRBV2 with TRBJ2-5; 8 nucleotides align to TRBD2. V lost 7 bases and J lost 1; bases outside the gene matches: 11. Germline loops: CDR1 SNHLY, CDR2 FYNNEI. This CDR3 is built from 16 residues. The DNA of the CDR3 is TGTGCCAGCAAGCCGAAGGGACTAGGTCTCCAAGAGACCCAGTACTTC. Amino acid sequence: CASKPKGLGLQETQYF.

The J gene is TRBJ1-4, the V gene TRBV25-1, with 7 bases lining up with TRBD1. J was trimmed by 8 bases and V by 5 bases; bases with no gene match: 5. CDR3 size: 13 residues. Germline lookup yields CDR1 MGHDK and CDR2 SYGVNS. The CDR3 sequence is CASSSGGGEKLFF. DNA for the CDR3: TGTGCCAGCAGTTCAGGGGGAGGAGAAAAACTGTTTTTT.

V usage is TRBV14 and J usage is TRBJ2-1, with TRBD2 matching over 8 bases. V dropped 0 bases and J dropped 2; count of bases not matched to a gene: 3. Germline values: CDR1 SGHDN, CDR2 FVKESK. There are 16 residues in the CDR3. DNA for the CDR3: TGTGCCAGCAGCCAAGATGTGACTAGCGCCTACAATGAGCAGTTCTTC. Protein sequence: CASSQDVTSAYNEQFF.